This T cell receptor (beta chain) was recovered during a study of T cells in women clearing cervical HPV infection. Trimming removed 3 bases from V and 4 bases from J, with 13 bases in between. There are 14 residues in the CDR3. Germline-derived CDR1 and CDR2 are SGHKS and YYEKEE (reference sequence). This table comes from immunoSEQ multiplex PCR, and its TCRdb copy is limited to in-frame clones, with some not included. The listing contains about 32,000 clones. Concerning this clone: The read ends 3 residues before the CDR3 terminus; that terminus is restored from the germline J gene.

This receptor was identified in a woman between 18 and 70 years old with a cervical HPV16 infection that either progressed to CIN3+ or cleared (not recorded which). Sequencing was done on a sample of blood buffy coat. The rearrangement uses TRBV5-5 and TRBJ1-2; D not resolved. The sequenced part of the CDR3 DNA is TGTGCCAGCAGCTATGGCGGAGGTTCCTATGGC. Protein product: CASSYGGGSYG. In full, the CDR3 is CASSYGGGSYGYTF.